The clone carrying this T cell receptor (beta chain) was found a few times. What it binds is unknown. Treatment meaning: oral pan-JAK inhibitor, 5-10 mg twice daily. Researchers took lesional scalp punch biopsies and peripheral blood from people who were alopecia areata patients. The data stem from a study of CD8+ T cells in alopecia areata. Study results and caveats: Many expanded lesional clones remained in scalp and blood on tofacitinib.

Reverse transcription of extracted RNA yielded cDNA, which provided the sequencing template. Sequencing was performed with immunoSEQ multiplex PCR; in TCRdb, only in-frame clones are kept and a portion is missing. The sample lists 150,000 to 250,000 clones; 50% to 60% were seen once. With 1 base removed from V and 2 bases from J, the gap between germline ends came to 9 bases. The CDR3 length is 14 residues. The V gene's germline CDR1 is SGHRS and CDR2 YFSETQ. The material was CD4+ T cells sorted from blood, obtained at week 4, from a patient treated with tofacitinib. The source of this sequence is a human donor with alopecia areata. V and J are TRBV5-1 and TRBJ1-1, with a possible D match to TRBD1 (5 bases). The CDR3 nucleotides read TGCGCCAGCAGCTTGAGGGGCGAAAACACTGAAGCTTTCTTT. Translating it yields CASSLRGENTEAFF.